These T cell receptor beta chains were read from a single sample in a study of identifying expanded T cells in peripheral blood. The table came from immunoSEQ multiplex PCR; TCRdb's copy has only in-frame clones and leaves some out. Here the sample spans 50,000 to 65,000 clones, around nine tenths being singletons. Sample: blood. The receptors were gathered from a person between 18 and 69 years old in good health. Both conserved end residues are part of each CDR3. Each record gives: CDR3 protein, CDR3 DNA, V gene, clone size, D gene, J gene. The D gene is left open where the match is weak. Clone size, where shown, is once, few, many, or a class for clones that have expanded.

CDR3 protein: CASSWTAPGAQYF
CDR3 DNA: TGTGCCAGCAGCTGGACAGCCCCGGGGGCCCAGTACTTC
V gene: TRBV2
clone size: .
D gene: .
J gene: TRBJ2-5

CDR3 protein: CASGPVGRVGDEQFF
CDR3 DNA: TGTGCCAGTGGCCCAGTCGGTAGGGTTGGCGATGAGCAGTTCTTC
V gene: TRBV6-5
clone size: .
D gene: .
J gene: TRBJ2-1

CDR3 protein: CASSPGNEKLFF
CDR3 DNA: TGTGCCAGCAGCCCGGGCAATGAAAAACTGTTTTTT
V gene: TRBV7-9
clone size: .
D gene: .
J gene: TRBJ1-4

CDR3 protein: CSVEQGGQETQYF
CDR3 DNA: TGCAGCGTTGAACAGGGCGGTCAAGAGACCCAGTACTTC
V gene: TRBV29-1
clone size: .
D gene: .
J gene: TRBJ2-5

CDR3 protein: CASSVTPFQETQYF
CDR3 DNA: TGTGCCAGCAGCGTCACTCCCTTTCAAGAGACCCAGTACTTC
V gene: TRBV9
clone size: .
D gene: .
J gene: TRBJ2-5

CDR3 protein: CASSLGDRDHEKLFF
CDR3 DNA: TGTGCCAGCAGCTTAGGGGACAGGGACCATGAAAAACTGTTTTTT
V gene: TRBV11-2
clone size: .
D gene: TRBD1
J gene: TRBJ1-4

CDR3 protein: CASSVGGSYGYTF
CDR3 DNA: TGCGCCAGCAGTGTCGGTGGATCATATGGCTACACCTTC
V gene: TRBV2
clone size: .
D gene: .
J gene: TRBJ1-2

CDR3 protein: CASSSLAARGAEQYF
CDR3 DNA: TGTGCCAGCAGCTCGCTAGCGGCTAGGGGAGCCGAGCAGTACTTC
V gene: TRBV11-2
clone size: .
D gene: TRBD2
J gene: TRBJ2-7

CDR3 protein: CASRTIRRYEQYF
CDR3 DNA: TGTGCCAGCCGCACTATACGCCGCTACGAGCAGTACTTC
V gene: TRBV21-1
clone size: once
D gene: .
J gene: TRBJ2-7

CDR3 protein: CASSFDHSTGVYGYTF
CDR3 DNA: TGTGCCAGCAGCTTTGACCATTCAACAGGGGTGTATGGCTACACCTTC
V gene: TRBV7-2
clone size: .
D gene: TRBD1
J gene: TRBJ1-2

CDR3 protein: CASSLDHRGPFVGANVLTF
CDR3 DNA: TGTGCCAGCAGCTTAGATCATCGGGGCCCCTTTGTCGGGGCCAACGTCCTGACTTTC
V gene: TRBV11-2
clone size: .
D gene: .
J gene: TRBJ2-6

CDR3 protein: CASTGGWGPQHF
CDR3 DNA: TGTGCCAGCACCGGGGGATGGGGGCCCCAGCATTTT
V gene: TRBV28
clone size: once
D gene: .
J gene: TRBJ1-5

CDR3 protein: CASGESIMSYEAFF
CDR3 DNA: TGTGCCAGCGGGGAATCGATCATGTCGTATGAAGCTTTCTTT
V gene: TRBV2
clone size: .
D gene: .
J gene: TRBJ1-1

CDR3 protein: CASTPRGANQETQYF
CDR3 DNA: TGTGCCAGCACCCCCCGCGGGGCAAACCAAGAGACCCAGTACTTC
V gene: TRBV6-5
clone size: .
D gene: .
J gene: TRBJ2-5

CDR3 protein: CASSLEVSRALEQFF
CDR3 DNA: TGCGCCAGCAGCTTGGAGGTTTCTAGGGCCCTTGAGCAGTTCTTC
V gene: TRBV5-1
clone size: .
D gene: .
J gene: TRBJ2-1

CDR3 protein: CASSQVQGDKYEQYF
CDR3 DNA: TGCGCCAGCAGCCAAGTACAGGGAGACAAATACGAGCAGTACTTC
V gene: TRBV4-3
clone size: .
D gene: .
J gene: TRBJ2-7

CDR3 protein: CASSYSDGSYEQYF
CDR3 DNA: TGTGCCAGCAGCTATTCAGACGGAAGCTACGAGCAGTACTTC
V gene: TRBV11-2
clone size: .
D gene: .
J gene: TRBJ2-7

CDR3 protein: CASSVASGGGQPNTEAFF
CDR3 DNA: TGTGCCAGCAGCGTAGCCAGCGGGGGGGGACAGCCGAACACTGAAGCTTTCTTT
V gene: TRBV9
clone size: .
D gene: TRBD1
J gene: TRBJ1-1

CDR3 protein: CASSPGQGVSYEQYF
CDR3 DNA: TGTGCCAGCAGCCCGGGACAGGGGGTCTCCTACGAGCAGTACTTC
V gene: TRBV6-5
clone size: .
D gene: TRBD1
J gene: TRBJ2-7

CDR3 protein: CASSLSPDGYTF
CDR3 DNA: TGTGCCAGCAGCTTATCTCCGGATGGCTACACCTTC
V gene: TRBV11-2
clone size: .
D gene: .
J gene: TRBJ1-2

CDR3 protein: CASSLDGQPQHF
CDR3 DNA: TGTGCCAGCAGCTTAGATGGGCAGCCCCAGCATTTT
V gene: TRBV7-2
clone size: .
D gene: .
J gene: TRBJ1-5

CDR3 protein: CASSLVQGKLSSTDTQYF
CDR3 DNA: TGTGCCAGCAGCTTAGTACAGGGGAAGTTGAGTAGCACAGATACGCAGTATTTT
V gene: TRBV11-2
clone size: .
D gene: TRBD1
J gene: TRBJ2-3

CDR3 protein: CASSRTGGNSGNTIYF
CDR3 DNA: TGCGCCAGCAGCCGAACGGGGGGGAACTCTGGAAACACCATATATTTT
V gene: TRBV4-3
clone size: .
D gene: .
J gene: TRBJ1-3

CDR3 protein: CASSERRGSGEKLFF
CDR3 DNA: TGTGCCAGCAGCGAACGGCGGGGTTCGGGAGAAAAACTGTTTTTT
V gene: TRBV7-2
clone size: few
D gene: .
J gene: TRBJ1-4

CDR3 protein: CASSFLQGSEQYF
CDR3 DNA: TGTGCCAGCAGCTTTCTACAGGGTTCCGAGCAGTACTTC
V gene: TRBV11-2
clone size: .
D gene: .
J gene: TRBJ2-7

CDR3 protein: CASSPGPTYSPLHF
CDR3 DNA: TGTGCCAGCAGTCCGGGCCCTACTTATTCACCCCTCCACTTT
V gene: TRBV27
clone size: .
D gene: .
J gene: TRBJ1-6

CDR3 protein: CASSLIGGLEGEQFF
CDR3 DNA: TGTGCCAGCAGCTTAATAGGGGGACTGGAAGGTGAGCAGTTCTTC
V gene: TRBV7-3
clone size: once
D gene: .
J gene: TRBJ2-1

CDR3 protein: CASSLSADQPQHF
CDR3 DNA: TGTGCCAGCAGCTTAAGTGCGGATCAGCCCCAGCATTTT
V gene: TRBV7-2
clone size: .
D gene: .
J gene: TRBJ1-5

CDR3 protein: CSVEDGATETQYF
CDR3 DNA: TGCAGCGTTGAAGATGGAGCGACAGAGACCCAGTACTTC
V gene: TRBV29-1
clone size: few
D gene: .
J gene: TRBJ2-5

CDR3 protein: CASSPWGGLGGQETQYF
CDR3 DNA: TGTGCCAGCAGCCCCTGGGGGGGGCTAGGGGGCCAAGAGACCCAGTACTTC
V gene: TRBV14
clone size: .
D gene: .
J gene: TRBJ2-5

CDR3 protein: CASRGGRRIRDTQYF
CDR3 DNA: TGTGCCAGCAGGGGTGGACGGAGGATCCGAGATACGCAGTATTTT
V gene: TRBV28
clone size: .
D gene: .
J gene: TRBJ2-3

CDR3 protein: CASSYRDRATGELFF
CDR3 DNA: TGTGCCAGCAGCTACCGGGACAGGGCAACCGGGGAGCTGTTTTTT
V gene: TRBV5-6
clone size: .
D gene: TRBD1
J gene: TRBJ2-2

CDR3 protein: CASTRGGNYEQYF
CDR3 DNA: TGTGCCAGCACTAGGGGCGGGAACTACGAGCAGTACTTC
V gene: TRBV6-6
clone size: .
D gene: .
J gene: TRBJ2-7

CDR3 protein: CASSLVRGAGELFF
CDR3 DNA: TGTGCCAGCAGCTTAGTGCGGGGCGCCGGGGAGCTGTTTTTT
V gene: TRBV11-3
clone size: .
D gene: .
J gene: TRBJ2-2

CDR3 protein: CASSIDRPPETQYF
CDR3 DNA: TGTGCCAGTAGTATAGACAGGCCTCCAGAGACCCAGTACTTC
V gene: TRBV19
clone size: once
D gene: .
J gene: TRBJ2-5

CDR3 protein: CATLDTDMNTEAFF
CDR3 DNA: TGTGCCACCCTAGACACTGATATGAACACTGAAGCTTTCTTT
V gene: TRBV6-5
clone size: .
D gene: .
J gene: TRBJ1-1

CDR3 protein: CASSFSGGWDRGLWDIQYF
CDR3 DNA: TGTGCCAGCAGTTTTTCCGGAGGCTGGGACAGGGGGCTGTGGGACATTCAGTACTTC
V gene: TRBV28
clone size: few
D gene: TRBD1
J gene: TRBJ2-4

CDR3 protein: CASSGTPNTEAFF
CDR3 DNA: TGTGCCAGCAGTGGGACACCGAACACTGAAGCTTTCTTT
V gene: TRBV9
clone size: .
D gene: .
J gene: TRBJ1-1

CDR3 protein: CASSSLLAKNIQYF
CDR3 DNA: TGTGCCAGCAGCTCACTATTAGCCAAAAACATTCAGTACTTC
V gene: TRBV7-9
clone size: once
D gene: .
J gene: TRBJ2-4

CDR3 protein: CASSQVEQGDQPQHF
CDR3 DNA: TGCGCCAGCAGCCAAGTAGAACAGGGGGATCAGCCCCAGCATTTT
V gene: TRBV4-1
clone size: once
D gene: TRBD1
J gene: TRBJ1-5

CDR3 protein: CASSYSSGIEQFF
CDR3 DNA: TGTGCCAGCAGTTACTCGTCGGGGATTGAGCAGTTCTTC
V gene: TRBV6-5
clone size: .
D gene: .
J gene: TRBJ2-1

CDR3 protein: CASSEGLASETQYF
CDR3 DNA: TGTGCCAGCAGTGAGGGACTAGCTAGCGAGACCCAGTACTTC
V gene: TRBV25-1
clone size: .
D gene: TRBD2
J gene: TRBJ2-5

CDR3 protein: CASLPTIGPGGEQYF
CDR3 DNA: TGTGCCAGTCTCCCAACCATTGGCCCCGGGGGCGAGCAGTACTTC
V gene: TRBV6-5
clone size: .
D gene: .
J gene: TRBJ2-7

CDR3 protein: CASSQGRWDRALLGNTIYF
CDR3 DNA: TGCGCCAGCAGCCAGGGGCGATGGGACAGGGCCCTCTTGGGAAACACCATATATTTT
V gene: TRBV4-3
clone size: .
D gene: TRBD1
J gene: TRBJ1-3

CDR3 protein: CASSKAAVERVFNEQYF
CDR3 DNA: TGTGCCAGCAGCAAAGCGGCAGTTGAAAGGGTGTTTAACGAGCAGTACTTC
V gene: TRBV21-1
clone size: once
D gene: .
J gene: TRBJ2-7

CDR3 protein: CASSESRGYGYTF
CDR3 DNA: TGTGCCAGCAGTGAATCCCGGGGCTATGGCTACACCTTC
V gene: TRBV6-1
clone size: once
D gene: .
J gene: TRBJ1-2

CDR3 protein: CASSPQPIPPKNEQFF
CDR3 DNA: TGTGCCAGCAGCCCCCAACCCATTCCCCCAAAAAATGAGCAGTTCTTC
V gene: TRBV7-2
clone size: .
D gene: .
J gene: TRBJ2-1

CDR3 protein: CASSTRDSSNEKLFF
CDR3 DNA: TGTGCCAGTAGTACCCGGGACAGCTCTAATGAAAAACTGTTTTTT
V gene: TRBV19
clone size: .
D gene: TRBD1
J gene: TRBJ1-4

CDR3 protein: CASSKDGGSYEQYF
CDR3 DNA: TGTGCCAGCAGCAAGGACGGGGGCTCCTACGAGCAGTACTTC
V gene: TRBV7-9
clone size: .
D gene: .
J gene: TRBJ2-7

CDR3 protein: CASTSGEYSGNTIYF
CDR3 DNA: TGTGCCAGTACGTCAGGAGAATACTCTGGAAACACCATATATTTT
V gene: TRBV19
clone size: .
D gene: .
J gene: TRBJ1-3

CDR3 protein: CASSSGRSDTQYF
CDR3 DNA: TGTGCCAGCAGTTCGGGGAGATCAGATACGCAGTATTTT
V gene: TRBV28
clone size: .
D gene: .
J gene: TRBJ2-3

CDR3 protein: CASSLTGRSSPLHF
CDR3 DNA: TGTGCCAGCAGCCTGACAGGGAGGAGCTCACCCCTCCACTTT
V gene: TRBV5-6
clone size: .
D gene: TRBD1
J gene: TRBJ1-6

CDR3 protein: CASSPRTGETYGYTF
CDR3 DNA: TGTGCCAGCTCACCTCGGACAGGGGAAACATATGGCTACACCTTC
V gene: TRBV18
clone size: .
D gene: TRBD1
J gene: TRBJ1-2

CDR3 protein: CASSLAGGGNTEAFF
CDR3 DNA: TGCGCCAGCAGCTTGGCCGGGGGCGGGAACACTGAAGCTTTCTTT
V gene: TRBV5-1
clone size: .
D gene: .
J gene: TRBJ1-1

CDR3 protein: CASSIGGNSYGYTF
CDR3 DNA: TGTGCCAGCTCAATTGGAGGGAACTCCTATGGCTACACCTTC
V gene: TRBV18
clone size: .
D gene: .
J gene: TRBJ1-2

CDR3 protein: CASTREVLSGELFF
CDR3 DNA: TGTGCCAGCACCCGGGAGGTTCTAAGTGGGGAGCTGTTTTTT
V gene: TRBV7-9
clone size: .
D gene: TRBD2
J gene: TRBJ2-2

CDR3 protein: CASSQDLNTEAFF
CDR3 DNA: TGCGCCAGCAGCCAAGATCTGAACACTGAAGCTTTCTTT
V gene: TRBV4-3
clone size: .
D gene: .
J gene: TRBJ1-1

CDR3 protein: CASSREGGSGQPQHF
CDR3 DNA: TGTGCCAGCAGCCGCGAGGGGGGTTCGGGTCAGCCCCAGCATTTT
V gene: TRBV7-8
clone size: .
D gene: .
J gene: TRBJ1-5

CDR3 protein: CASSEGGPYEQYF
CDR3 DNA: TGTGCCAGCAGTGAAGGGGGCCCCTACGAGCAGTACTTC
V gene: TRBV6-1
clone size: .
D gene: .
J gene: TRBJ2-7

CDR3 protein: CASSVVAGGAEETQYF
CDR3 DNA: TGTGCCAGCAGCGTCGTAGCGGGAGGCGCCGAGGAGACCCAGTACTTC
V gene: TRBV9
clone size: .
D gene: TRBD2
J gene: TRBJ2-5